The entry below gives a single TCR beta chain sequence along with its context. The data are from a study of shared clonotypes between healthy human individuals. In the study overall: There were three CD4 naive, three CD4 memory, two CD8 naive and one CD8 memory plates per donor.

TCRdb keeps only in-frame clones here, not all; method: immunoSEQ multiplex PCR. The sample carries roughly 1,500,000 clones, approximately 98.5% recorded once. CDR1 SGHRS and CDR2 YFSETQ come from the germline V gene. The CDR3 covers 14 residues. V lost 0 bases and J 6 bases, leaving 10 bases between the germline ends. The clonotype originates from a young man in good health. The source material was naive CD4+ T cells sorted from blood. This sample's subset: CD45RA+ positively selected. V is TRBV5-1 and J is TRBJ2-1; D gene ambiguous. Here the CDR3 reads CASSLAPAVNEQFF. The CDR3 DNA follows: TGCGCCAGCAGCTTGGCCCCCGCCGTCAATGAGCAGTTCTTC. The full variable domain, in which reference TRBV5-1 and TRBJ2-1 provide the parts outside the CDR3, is KAGVTQTPRYLIKTRGQQVTLSCSPISGHRSVSWYQQTPGQGLQFLFEYFSETQRNKGNFPGRFSGRQFSNSRSEMNVSTLELGDSALYLCASSLAPAVNEQFFGPGTRLTVL.